The T cell receptor (beta chain) described here comes from a study of blood T cells in healthy people across ages. Study-level findings and limits: Naive T cell percentage by flow cytometry tracked strongly with beta diversity. Higher diversity, along with more naive CD4+ cells, distinguished long-lived donors from aged donors.

The authors ran a second PCR of 7 to 11 cycles using a sample-barcoded 5' primer and a J-beta primer mix. Samples each returned at least 2.5 million CDR3-containing paired-end reads. Via MiXCR, TCRdb re-called the 5' RACE reads, giving one row per CDR3 protein. The sample lists around 650,000 distinct CDR3 sequences, roughly 30% seen once, with 15% in the top ten. The ends were cut back, 3 bases at V and 6 bases at J, with 13 bases in the middle. CDR3 length: 13 residues. Germline CDR1 and CDR2: SGHRS and YFSETQ. This clonotype has a count of ten or more. Its antigen is unknown. The chain couples TRBV5-1 to TRBJ2-7; possibly TRBD2 for D (5 bases). The sample consisted of blood. The receptor's source is an elderly woman in good health. The CDR3 DNA is TGCGCCAGCAGCTACCGGGCCCGGGGCGAGCAGTACTTC. Translated: CASSYRARGEQYF.